These 26 T cell receptor beta chains share one sample of origin, sequenced in a study of blood T cell repertoires in COVID-19. Sequenced by immunoSEQ multiplex PCR; TCRdb stores in-frame clones only, minus some. The repertoire holds just under 60,000 clones, with less than 85% as singletons. Sequencing was performed on peripheral blood. Every receptor here comes from a human donor in a cohort sampled during active COVID-19.

Remarks on this clone: Other DNA sequences in this specimen translate into the identical CDR3. The rearrangement links TRBV19 to TRBJ2-6; 7 bases match TRBD1. After removal of 9 bases from V and 3 bases from J, the junction contained 8 bases not matched to a gene. CDR3 length equals 15 residues. Looked up from germline, CDR1 is LNHDA and CDR2 is SQIVND (reference sequence). The CDR3 DNA follows: TGTGCCAGCAGACGACAGGGCTATGGGGCCAACGTCCTGACTTTC. It encodes CASRRQGYGANVLTF.

The chain combines TRBV7-2 with TRBJ2-7; D might be TRBD1 (6 bases). The CDR3 is 14 residues long. V was clipped by 1 base and J by 2 bases, with 9 bases between them. Germline CDR1 is SGHTA and CDR2 is FQGNSA. The CDR3: CASSLGTATYEQYF. CDR3 nucleotide sequence: TGTGCCAGCAGCTTAGGGACAGCAACCTACGAGCAGTACTTC.

The V gene is TRBV7-2, the J gene TRBJ1-6, with D perhaps TRBD1 (5 bases). The germline V and J ends were trimmed by 1 base and 9 bases, with 22 bases remaining between them. From germline, CDR1 is SGHTA and CDR2 FQGNSA. The CDR3 is 18 amino acids. The CDR3 DNA is TGTGCCAGCAGCTTAGTGGAGGGGACGGCGGTATGGGGTTCACCCCTCCACTTT. Its protein is CASSLVEGTAVWGSPLHF.

The V gene is TRBV28, the J gene TRBJ2-5; 11 nucleotides line up with TRBD2. Germline CDR1 is MDHEN and CDR2 is SYDVKM. CDR3 size: 16 residues. With 6 bases clipped from V and 6 bases from J, the junction kept 12 bases outside the gene matches. The CDR3 region has the DNA TGTGCCAGCAGCCGAACCACTAGCGGGAGTAGGAAGACCCAGTACTTC. Translated, it gives CASSRTTSGSRKTQYF.

The V and J genes are TRBV25-1 and TRBJ2-1, with 7 bases lining up with TRBD1. This CDR3 spans 15 amino acids. Trimming cost V 10 bases and J 4 bases; bases outside gene matches: 13. The germline CDR1 and CDR2 sequences are MGHDK and SYGVNS. The CDR3 DNA follows: TGTGCCACCACCGGGACAGAGCCTCCTTACAATGAGCAGTTCTTC. Amino acid sequence: CATTGTEPPYNEQFF.

The chain links TRBV6-6 to TRBJ1-1; the D gene is possibly TRBD1 (6 bases). The germline gives CDR1 MNHNY, CDR2 SVGAGI (reference sequence). CDR3 size: 13 residues. Trimming left V 2 bases short and J 7 bases short, with 11 bases between. CDR3 DNA sequence: TGTGCCAGCAGTTACGATCGGACAGTTGAAGCTTTCTTT. It codes for CASSYDRTVEAFF.

V usage is TRBV6-6 and J usage is TRBJ2-4; maybe TRBD2 (5 bases). The CDR3 length is 16 residues. From germline, CDR1 is MNHNY and CDR2 SVGAGI (reference sequence). The ends were cut back, 2 bases at V and 3 bases at J, with 14 bases in the middle. CDR3 sequence reads: CASSYEFGVVKNIQYF. CDR3 DNA sequence: TGTGCCAGCAGTTACGAATTCGGGGTGGTCAAAAACATTCAGTACTTC.

The V call is TRBV10-1, the J call TRBJ1-6, with a weak D call TRBD1 (6 bases). CDR3 size: 17 residues. Trimming cost V 6 bases and J 0 bases, with 15 bases left between them. The germline V gene has CDR1 WNHNN and CDR2 SYGVQD (reference sequence). CDR3 residues: CASSDRTESSYNSPLHF. DNA for the CDR3: TGCGCCAGCAGCGATAGGACAGAGAGCTCCTATAATTCACCCCTCCACTTT.

V usage is TRBV29-1 and J usage is TRBJ1-2, with 8 positions matching TRBD1. V lost 3 bases, J lost 8 bases, and 5 bases stayed unmatched. CDR3 length equals 12 residues. The germline V gene has CDR1 SQVTM and CDR2 ANQGSEA. The chain's CDR3 is CSVEGTGGGYTF. In DNA form, the CDR3 reads TGCAGCGTTGAGGGGACAGGCGGGGGCTACACCTTC.

The chain uses TRBV27 and TRBJ2-3; 9 positions agree with TRBD1. V shed 2 bases and J 5 bases; nucleotides not matched to a gene: 17. Germline values: CDR1 MNHEY, CDR2 SMNVEV (reference sequence). The CDR3 covers 19 residues. CDR3 sequence reads: CASSLKSSPNRGPVDTQYF. DNA of the CDR3: TGTGCCAGCAGTTTAAAATCCAGCCCGAACAGGGGGCCGGTAGATACGCAGTATTTT.

V usage is TRBV7-9 and J usage is TRBJ1-6; no clear D gene. V shed 2 bases and J shed 7 bases, with 12 bases lying between them. The germline CDR1 and CDR2 sequences are SEHNR and FQNEAQ (reference sequence). The CDR3 consists of 15 residues. The CDR3 DNA is TGTGCCAGCAGCTTAATCCGGGGAGGGAATTCACCCCTCCACTTT. It encodes CASSLIRGGNSPLHF.

The chain links TRBV7-9 to TRBJ1-6; D is perhaps TRBD1 (6 bases). The CDR3 extends over 14 amino acids. Between the trimmed V and J ends, which lost 5 bases and 7 bases, there was a span of 12 bases. Looked up from germline, CDR1 is SEHNR and CDR2 is FQNEAQ (reference sequence). The CDR3 DNA follows: TGTGCCAGCAGCCGGGGGGCAGGGAATTCACCCCTCCACTTT. It encodes CASSRGAGNSPLHF.

This clone was detected only a few times. The chain has TRBV28 and TRBJ1-5; 8 bases fit TRBD1. Germline CDR1 and CDR2: MDHEN and SYDVKM. The CDR3 length is 15 residues. Unmatched junction bases numbered 5, after V lost 5 bases and J lost 2 bases. CDR3 sequence (DNA): TGTGCCAGCAGTGCAGGGGGCGGAGGCAATCAGCCCCAGCATTTT. Its protein product is CASSAGGGGNQPQHF.

The CDR3 spells CASTPQGANTEAFF. The DNA of the CDR3 is TGCGCCAGCACTCCCCAGGGGGCGAACACTGAAGCTTTCTTT. This sequence joins TRBV10-2 and TRBJ1-1, with 8 bases aligning to TRBD1. This CDR3 region has 14 residues. Germline CDR1 and CDR2: WSHSY and SAAADI. Unmatched junction bases numbered 5, after V lost 7 bases and J lost 1 base.

The chain joins TRBV2 to TRBJ2-7; D uncertain. Germline V lookup: CDR1 SNHLY, CDR2 FYNNEI. CDR3 length: 12 residues. The germline V and J ends were trimmed by 8 bases and 3 bases, with 11 bases remaining between them. The CDR3 DNA follows: TGTGCCAGCGAGACTCGTTTCTACGAGCAGTACTTC. Protein sequence: CASETRFYEQYF.

The chain couples TRBV3-1 (or the pseudogene TRBV3-2) to TRBJ1-2, with D tentatively TRBD1 (5 bases). The V gene lost 2 bases and the J gene lost 1 base, with 14 bases spanning the gap. The germline V gene encodes CDR1 LGHDT and CDR2 YNNKEL (reference sequence). The CDR3 has 16 amino acids. The CDR3 loop reads CASSQYPMTVNYGYTF. CDR3 bases: TGTGCCAGCAGCCAATATCCGATGACAGTTAACTATGGCTACACCTTC.

The chain joins TRBV6-2 or TRBV6-3 to TRBJ1-2; 10 bases map to TRBD1. The V gene end was trimmed by 2 bases and the J gene end by 7 bases; junction bases not matched to a gene: 16. This CDR3 contains 18 residues. Per germline, CDR1 MNHEY and CDR2 SVGEGT. This chain's CDR3 is CASSYVLGQGRMKGGYTF. The CDR3 nucleotides read TGTGCCAGCAGTTACGTCCTGGGACAGGGGAGAATGAAGGGTGGCTACACCTTC.

This sequence joins TRBV5-1 and TRBJ2-1; D remains ambiguous. The V and J ends lost 0 bases and 8 bases respectively, with 6 bases between them. Germline CDR1 and CDR2: SGHRS and YFSETQ. This CDR3 is 12 amino acids long. The CDR3 nucleotides are TGCGCCAGCAGCTTGGAATCTTATGAGCAGTTCTTC. Its protein product is CASSLESYEQFF.

The chain employs TRBV14 and TRBJ1-2; 8 bases match TRBD1. This CDR3 spans 14 amino acids. Unmatched junction bases numbered 2, after V lost 1 base and J lost 4 bases. Looked up from germline, CDR1 is SGHDN and CDR2 is FVKESK. The CDR3 spells CASSQVTGGYGYTF. The CDR3 DNA reads as TGTGCCAGCAGCCAAGTTACAGGGGGCTATGGCTACACCTTC.

V and J are TRBV6-5 and TRBJ2-1, with D possibly matching TRBD1 (6 bases). Per germline, CDR1 MNHEY and CDR2 SVGAGI. V was clipped by 2 bases and J by 4 bases, with 9 bases between them. The CDR3 is made up of 14 amino acids. For the CDR3, the DNA is TGTGCCAGCAGTTACGGGGGCGGGTACAATGAGCAGTTCTTC. Translated: CASSYGGGYNEQFF.

V gene TRBV24-1 combines with J gene TRBJ2-2; a weak D match, TRBD2 (7 bases). CDR3 length equals 15 residues. Germline-derived CDR1 and CDR2 are KGHDR and SFDVKD. Trimming shortened V by 5 bases and J by 7 bases, and 16 bases separated the two germline ends. The CDR3 sequence is CATSGGGLRRGELFF. The CDR3, as DNA: TGTGCCACCAGTGGGGGGGGCTTACGTCGCGGGGAGCTGTTTTTT.

This clone has a single count. V and J are TRBV30 and TRBJ2-7; a possible D gene is TRBD2 (6 bases). The germline V gene encodes CDR1 GTSNPN and CDR2 SVGIG (reference sequence). Trimming removed 4 bases from V and 2 bases from J, with 15 bases in between. This CDR3 is built from 14 residues. Here the CDR3 DNA reads TGTGCCTGGACCCGCGGGACGTCTACCTACGAGCAGTACTTC. It codes for CAWTRGTSTYEQYF.

The J gene is TRBJ1-5, the V gene TRBV7-8; maybe TRBD1 (6 bases). The CDR3 sequence is 14 residues long. V was cut by 3 bases and J by 1 base, with 7 bases left in between. Germline loops: CDR1 SGHVS, CDR2 FQNEAQ. CDR3 in amino acids: CASSFTGSNQPQHF. CDR3 DNA: TGTGCCAGCAGCTTCACAGGGAGCAATCAGCCCCAGCATTTT.

The rearrangement links TRBV7-9 to TRBJ2-1; D might be TRBD2 (6 bases). There are 13 residues in the CDR3. The V gene's germline CDR1 is SEHNR and CDR2 FQNEAQ (reference sequence). The V and J ends lost 5 bases and 7 bases respectively, with 12 bases between them. The CDR3 spells CASSTRRGNEQFF. CDR3 DNA: TGTGCCAGCAGCACACGGAGGGGTAATGAGCAGTTCTTC.

The chain joins TRBV12-3 or TRBV12-4 to TRBJ1-3; unclear D gene. The CDR3 has 13 amino acids. Trimming took off 8 bases at V and 0 bases at J, with 8 bases between the two ends. CDR3 protein: CASARDSGNTIYF. CDR3 nucleotide sequence: TGTGCCAGCGCGAGGGACTCTGGAAACACCATATATTTT.

J is TRBJ1-2 and V is TRBV11-1; D gene uncertain. CDR3 length equals 14 residues. V was shortened by 5 bases and J by 8 bases, with 18 bases between the two germline ends. The germline V gene has CDR1 SGHAT and CDR2 FQDESV (reference sequence). The CDR3: CASSATSGNRGYTF. The CDR3 DNA is TGTGCCAGCAGCGCAACTTCGGGGAATCGAGGCTACACCTTC.